This TCR beta chain was obtained from a study of identifying expanded T cells in peripheral blood (dated by TCRdb to between 2019 and 2020). General notes on the study: Technical replicates were generated by sequencing separate aliquots of the same genomic DNA pool, with four replicates compared pairwise. What the research found in general, with its limitations: Both the number of clones called differentially abundant and the false-positive rate were significantly reduced by the beta-binomial model across all healthy-donor time intervals. Variance in clone template counts between approximately two-week samples significantly increased with total template count across all healthy donors. Between technical replicates the binomial model flagged 1 to 1.5 differentially abundant clones, whereas over roughly two weeks the binomial model flagged about 16.4 and over about 4 weeks approximately 18. It was expected by the authors that biological variance in healthy repertoires might increase further over much longer intervals, such as months to years.

CDR1 and CDR2 (SGHRS, YFSETQ) derive from the germline V gene. From cysteine to phenylalanine, the CDR3 is 15 amino acids long. Only CDR3 DNA remains: 45 bases, in frame from the first base. V was cut back by 4 bases and J by 2 bases, leaving a gap of 15 bases between them. This clone was seen more than once but under ten times. Its antigen is currently not known. Per-base quality was not reported, and no clone a single base away is much larger than it. No immune events such as infections were documented for the healthy donors during the collection period. Time-dependent variance in a beta-binomial model of T-cell clone differential abundance was calibrated using healthy-donor blood repertoires as a training cohort. The training cohort was composed of around ten healthy donors, 3 female and 7 male. The donors were between roughly 29 and 70 years old, with an average age of 43 years. Whole blood, obtained from a commercial supplier, was collected from each healthy donor at three time points spaced about 2 weeks apart. For immunosequencing, genomic DNA was extracted from whole blood that had not been sorted.

The immunoSEQ Assay, which uses bias-controlled multiplex PCR amplification of genomic DNA, was used to profile TCRbeta CDR3 regions. The study's own analysis went as follows. To quantify the absolute abundance of each unique TCRbeta CDR3 region, the sequences were collapsed and filtered. Two models were used to test differential abundance: a binomial model (Fisher-equivalent) and a beta-binomial model that adds time-dependent variance fitted from healthy donors. Clones with fewer than 5 combined templates were removed, and a clone was called differentially abundant if the clone's Benjamini-Hochberg FDR was below 0.01. In the beta-binomial model, variance was expressed as a function of the total template count across the two samples, in the form v = (b*log(k)+a)^2. TCRdb limited this immuneACCESS table to in-frame rearrangements with V and J called. A share of clones is missing; checked studies link under half to unresolved V genes, and the rest is unexplained. V, J and clone size reflect that table, while D and trimming were determined from the DNA. For this sample the table gives approximately 92,000 clones, of which more than 75% were detected only once. 3.5% to 5% of the sample is taken by the ten largest.

The sequence was collected from a person between 18 and 75 years old in good health. The sequence links TRBV5-1 to TRBJ1-1; the D gene cannot be resolved reliably. Material: blood. The CDR3: CASSPVWEVNTEAFF. The nucleotide sequence is given as TGCGCCAGCAGCCCCGTTTGGGAAGTCAACACTGAAGCTTTCTTT. Supplemented by the reference TRBV5-1 and TRBJ1-1 proteins around the CDR3, the complete variable domain is KAGVTQTPRYLIKTRGQQVTLSCSPISGHRSVSWYQQTPGQGLQFLFEYFSETQRNKGNFPGRFSGRQFSNSRSEMNVSTLELGDSALYLCASSPVWEVNTEAFFGQGTRLTVV.